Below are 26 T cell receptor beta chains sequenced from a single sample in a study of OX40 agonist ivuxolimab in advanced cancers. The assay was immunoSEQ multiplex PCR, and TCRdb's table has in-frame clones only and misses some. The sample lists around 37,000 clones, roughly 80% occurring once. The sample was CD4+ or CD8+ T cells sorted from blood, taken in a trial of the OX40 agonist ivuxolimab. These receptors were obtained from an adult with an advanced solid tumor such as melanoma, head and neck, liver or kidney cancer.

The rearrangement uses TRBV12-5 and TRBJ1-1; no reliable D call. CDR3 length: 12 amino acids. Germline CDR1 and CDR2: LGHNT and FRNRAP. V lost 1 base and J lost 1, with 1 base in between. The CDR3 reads CASGLANTEAFF. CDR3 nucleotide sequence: TGTGCTAGTGGTTTGGCGAACACTGAAGCTTTCTTT.

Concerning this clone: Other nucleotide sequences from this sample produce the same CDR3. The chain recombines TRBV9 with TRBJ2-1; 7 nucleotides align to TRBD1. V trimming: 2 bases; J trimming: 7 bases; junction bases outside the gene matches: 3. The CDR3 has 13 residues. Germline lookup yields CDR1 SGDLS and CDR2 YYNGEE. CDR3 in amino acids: CASSVEGANEQFF. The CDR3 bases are TGTGCCAGCAGCGTTGAGGGGGCGAATGAGCAGTTCTTC.

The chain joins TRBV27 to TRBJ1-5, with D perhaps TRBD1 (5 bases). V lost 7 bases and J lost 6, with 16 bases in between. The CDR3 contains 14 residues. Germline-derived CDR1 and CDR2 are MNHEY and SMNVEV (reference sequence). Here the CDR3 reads CASNINGGGQPQHF. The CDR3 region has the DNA TGTGCCAGCAACATAAATGGGGGGGGTCAGCCCCAGCATTTT.

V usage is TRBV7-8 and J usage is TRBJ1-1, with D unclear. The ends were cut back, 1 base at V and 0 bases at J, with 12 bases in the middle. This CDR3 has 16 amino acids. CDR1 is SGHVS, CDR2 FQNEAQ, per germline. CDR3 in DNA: TGTGCCAGCAGCTTAGTCTCGAGTACAGTGAACACTGAAGCTTTCTTT. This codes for CASSLVSSTVNTEAFF.

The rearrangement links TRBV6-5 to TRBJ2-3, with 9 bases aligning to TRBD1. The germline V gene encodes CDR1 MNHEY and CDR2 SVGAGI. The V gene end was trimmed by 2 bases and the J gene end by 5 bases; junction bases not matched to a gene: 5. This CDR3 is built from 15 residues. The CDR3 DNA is TGTGCCAGCAGTTACGGGACAGGGAAGAAAGATACGCAGTATTTT. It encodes CASSYGTGKKDTQYF.

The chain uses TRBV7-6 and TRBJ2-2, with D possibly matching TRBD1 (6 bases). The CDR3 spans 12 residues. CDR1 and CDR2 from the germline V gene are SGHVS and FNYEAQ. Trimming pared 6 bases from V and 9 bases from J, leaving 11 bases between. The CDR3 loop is CASSVQGRELFF. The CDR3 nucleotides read TGTGCCAGCAGTGTACAGGGCCGGGAGCTGTTTTTT.

CDR3 nucleotides: TGTGCCAGCAGCTCTCGGACGGGACAGCCCCAGCATTTT. Its protein is CASSSRTGQPQHF. The chain uses TRBV11-2 and TRBJ1-5; no reliable D call. In germline, CDR1 is SGHAT, CDR2 FQNNGV. This CDR3 has 13 residues. Trimming cost V 4 bases and J 7 bases, with 11 bases left between them.

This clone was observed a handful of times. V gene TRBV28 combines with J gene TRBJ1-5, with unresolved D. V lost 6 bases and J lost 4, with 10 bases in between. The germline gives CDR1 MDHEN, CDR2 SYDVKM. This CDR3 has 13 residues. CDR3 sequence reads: CASRHQGNQPQHF. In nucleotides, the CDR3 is TGTGCCAGCAGGCATCAAGGAAATCAGCCCCAGCATTTT.

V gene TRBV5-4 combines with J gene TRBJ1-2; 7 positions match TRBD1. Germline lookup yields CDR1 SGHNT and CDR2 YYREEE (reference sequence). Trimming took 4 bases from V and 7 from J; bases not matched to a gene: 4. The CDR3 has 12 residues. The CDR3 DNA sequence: TGTGCCAGCAGCCCGACAGGGTTTGGCTACACCTTC. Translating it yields CASSPTGFGYTF.

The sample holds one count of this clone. The CDR3 DNA is TGTGCCAGCAGGGCGGTGGGTTGGAACACTGAAGCTTTCTTT. Amino acids: CASRAVGWNTEAFF. This sequence joins TRBV14 and TRBJ1-1; D is unresolved. Trimming pared 6 bases from V and 1 base from J, leaving 12 bases between. CDR3 length equals 14 residues. The germline gives CDR1 SGHDN, CDR2 FVKESK.

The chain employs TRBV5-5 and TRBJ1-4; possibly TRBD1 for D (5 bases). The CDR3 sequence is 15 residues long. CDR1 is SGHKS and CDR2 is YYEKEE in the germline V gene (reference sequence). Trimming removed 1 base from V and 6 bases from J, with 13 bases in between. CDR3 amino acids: CASSLLEGYDEKLFF. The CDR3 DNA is TGTGCCAGCAGCTTGCTTGAGGGGTACGATGAAAAACTGTTTTTT.

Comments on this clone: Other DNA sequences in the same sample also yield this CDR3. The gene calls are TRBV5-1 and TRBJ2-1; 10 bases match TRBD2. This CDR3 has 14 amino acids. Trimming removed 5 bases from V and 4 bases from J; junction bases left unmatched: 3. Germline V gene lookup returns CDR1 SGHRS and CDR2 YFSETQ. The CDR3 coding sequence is TGCGCCAGCAGTTCAGCGGGAGGGTACAATGAGCAGTTCTTC. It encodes CASSSAGGYNEQFF. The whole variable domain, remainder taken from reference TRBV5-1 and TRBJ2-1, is KAGVTQTPRYLIKTRGQQVTLSCSPISGHRSVSWYQQTPGQGLQFLFEYFSETQRNKGNFPGRFSGRQFSNSRSEMNVSTLELGDSALYLCASSSAGGYNEQFFGPGTRLTVL.

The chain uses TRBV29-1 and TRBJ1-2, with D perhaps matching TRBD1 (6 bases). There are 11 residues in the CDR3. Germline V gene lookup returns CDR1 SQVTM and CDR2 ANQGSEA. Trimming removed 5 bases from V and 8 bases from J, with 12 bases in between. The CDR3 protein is CSVRGSEGYTF. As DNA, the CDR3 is TGCAGCGTTAGGGGGTCGGAAGGCTACACCTTC.

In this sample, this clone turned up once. The CDR3 DNA is TGTGCCAGCAGTTTGAATCCGCTCAGTAGCTACGAGCAGTACTTC. Translating it yields CASSLNPLSSYEQYF. This sequence joins TRBV28 and TRBJ2-7; no clear D gene. The CDR3 runs 15 residues. Trimming took off 3 bases at V and 3 bases at J, with 15 bases between the two ends. The germline V gene has CDR1 MDHEN and CDR2 SYDVKM.

Here the CDR3 DNA reads TGTGCCAGCAGAAACGACAGGGGAGGCACTGAAGCTTTCTTT. Amino acids: CASRNDRGGTEAFF. The genes are TRBV6-1 and TRBJ1-1, with TRBD1 matching over 8 bases. Trimming removed 6 bases from V and 4 bases from J; junction bases left unmatched: 7. The CDR3 spans 14 residues. Germline loops: CDR1 MNHNS, CDR2 SASEGT.

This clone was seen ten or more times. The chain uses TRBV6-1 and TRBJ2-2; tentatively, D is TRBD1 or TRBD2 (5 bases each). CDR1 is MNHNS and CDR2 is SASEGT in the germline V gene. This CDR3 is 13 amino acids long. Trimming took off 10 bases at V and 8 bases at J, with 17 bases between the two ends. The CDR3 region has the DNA TGTGCCATCGGGGACGTAGAGCGGGGGGAGCTGTTTTTT. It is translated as CAIGDVERGELFF.

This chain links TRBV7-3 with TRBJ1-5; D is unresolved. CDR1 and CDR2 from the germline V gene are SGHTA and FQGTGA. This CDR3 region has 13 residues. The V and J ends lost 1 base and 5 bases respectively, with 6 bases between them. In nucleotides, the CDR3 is TGTGCCAGCAGCTTAAATAGGGATCAGCCCCAGCATTTT. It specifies CASSLNRDQPQHF.

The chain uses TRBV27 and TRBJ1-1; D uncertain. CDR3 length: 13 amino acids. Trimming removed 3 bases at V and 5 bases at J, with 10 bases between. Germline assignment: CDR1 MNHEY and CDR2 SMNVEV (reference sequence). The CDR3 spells CASSFSGLTEAFF. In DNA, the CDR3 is TGTGCCAGCAGTTTCTCCGGTTTGACTGAAGCTTTCTTT.

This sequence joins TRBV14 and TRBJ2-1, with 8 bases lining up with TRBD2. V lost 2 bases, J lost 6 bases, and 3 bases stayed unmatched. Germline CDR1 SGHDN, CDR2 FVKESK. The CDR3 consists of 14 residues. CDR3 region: CASSQTGGLNEQFF. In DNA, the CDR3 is TGTGCCAGCAGCCAAACGGGAGGGCTCAATGAGCAGTTCTTC.

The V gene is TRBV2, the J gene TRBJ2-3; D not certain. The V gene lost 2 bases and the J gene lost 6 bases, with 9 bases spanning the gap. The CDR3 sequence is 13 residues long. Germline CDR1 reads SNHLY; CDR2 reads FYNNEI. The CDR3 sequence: CASSENWMDTQYF. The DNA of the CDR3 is TGTGCCAGCAGTGAAAATTGGATGGATACGCAGTATTTT.

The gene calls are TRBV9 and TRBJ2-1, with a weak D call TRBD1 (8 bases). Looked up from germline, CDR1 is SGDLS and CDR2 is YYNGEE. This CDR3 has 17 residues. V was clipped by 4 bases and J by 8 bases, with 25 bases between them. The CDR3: CASSSPGGDRPLHEQFF. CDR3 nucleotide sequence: TGTGCCAGCAGCTCCCCTGGGGGGGACAGGCCCTTGCATGAGCAGTTCTTC. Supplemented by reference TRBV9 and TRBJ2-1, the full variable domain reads DSGVTQTPKHLITATGQRVTLRCSPRSGDLSVYWYQQSLDQGLQFLIQYYNGEERAKGNILERFSAQQFPDLHSELNLSSLELGDSALYFCASSSPGGDRPLHEQFFGPGTRLTVL.

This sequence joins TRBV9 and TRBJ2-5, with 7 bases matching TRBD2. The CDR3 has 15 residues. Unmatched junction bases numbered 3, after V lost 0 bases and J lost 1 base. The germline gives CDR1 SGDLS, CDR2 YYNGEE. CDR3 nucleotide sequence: TGTGCCAGCAGCGTAGACGGGGGGACCCAAGAGACCCAGTACTTC. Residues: CASSVDGGTQETQYF.

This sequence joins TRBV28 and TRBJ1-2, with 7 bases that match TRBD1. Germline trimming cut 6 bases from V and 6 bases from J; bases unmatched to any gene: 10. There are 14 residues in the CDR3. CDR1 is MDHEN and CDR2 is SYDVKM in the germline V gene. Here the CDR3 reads CASSFLEGADGYTF. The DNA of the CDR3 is TGTGCCAGCAGCTTCCTAGAGGGGGCGGATGGCTACACCTTC.

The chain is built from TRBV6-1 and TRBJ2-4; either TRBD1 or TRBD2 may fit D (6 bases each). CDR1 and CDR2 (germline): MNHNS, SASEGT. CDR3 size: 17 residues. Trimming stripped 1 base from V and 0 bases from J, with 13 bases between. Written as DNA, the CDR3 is TGTGCCAGCAGTGAAGGGGTTGGGGGGCTAGCCAAAAACATTCAGTACTTC. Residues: CASSEGVGGLAKNIQYF.

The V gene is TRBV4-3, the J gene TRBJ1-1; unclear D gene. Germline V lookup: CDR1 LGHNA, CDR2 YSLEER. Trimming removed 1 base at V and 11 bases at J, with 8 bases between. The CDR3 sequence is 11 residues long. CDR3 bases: TGCGCCAGCAGCCAAGGACTCGGGGCTTTCTTT. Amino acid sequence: CASSQGLGAFF.

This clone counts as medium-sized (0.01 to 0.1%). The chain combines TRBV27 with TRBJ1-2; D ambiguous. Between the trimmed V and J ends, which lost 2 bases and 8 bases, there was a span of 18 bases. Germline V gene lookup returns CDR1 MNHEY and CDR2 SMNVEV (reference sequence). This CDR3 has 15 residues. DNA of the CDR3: TGTGCCAGCAGTTTAAATGGCCTCTTCTCCGGCGGCTACACCTTC. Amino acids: CASSLNGLFSGGYTF.